The next 18 T cell receptor beta chains were all read from a single sample in a study of T-cell memory formation after mild COVID-19. MiXCR was run by TCRdb on the 5' RACE reads, yielding one entry per CDR3 protein. The table has about 360,000 distinct CDR3 sequences, over 10% seen once. Sample: PBMCs or a T cell subset sorted from them (not recorded which). Source of these receptors: a man between 18 and 29 years old who had mild COVID-19 (a few samples of this study predate the infection). Cell type and time point are not known.

The V gene is TRBV7-3, the J gene TRBJ2-1; no reliable D call. This CDR3 has 14 amino acids. Germline V gene lookup returns CDR1 SGHTA and CDR2 FQGTGA. V was shortened by 4 bases and J by 3 bases, with 10 bases between the two germline ends. The CDR3 nucleotides read TGTGCCAGCAGCTCGACCGAGTACTACAATGAGCAGTTCTTC. This translates into CASSSTEYYNEQFF.

This clonotype occurred a few times. V gene TRBV12-3 or TRBV12-4 combines with J gene TRBJ1-1; D unclear. The CDR3 loop spans 11 amino acids. The ends were cut back, 4 bases at V and 11 bases at J, with 11 bases in the middle. The CDR3 loop is CASSYGFGAFF. CDR3 bases: TGTGCCAGCAGTTATGGTTTTGGGGCTTTCTTT.

Only a few counts were recorded for this clonotype. The genes are TRBV20-1 and TRBJ2-7, with TRBD1 identical over 9 bases. The CDR3 has 14 residues. Germline CDR1 is DFQATT and CDR2 is SNEGSKA (reference sequence). V gave up 3 bases and J gave up 2 bases; unmatched junction bases: 5. CDR3 protein: CSASRDRAPYEQYV. The DNA for the CDR3 is TGCAGTGCTAGCCGGGACAGGGCCCCCTACGAGCAGTACGTC.

The chain has TRBV3-1 and TRBJ1-1; 11 nucleotides agree with TRBD1. The CDR3 is made up of 13 amino acids. CDR1 and CDR2 (germline): LGHDT, YNNKEL (reference sequence). Trimming removed 7 bases from V and 5 bases from J; junction bases left unmatched: 3. The CDR3 loop reads CASMDRGRTEAFF. The CDR3 DNA is TGTGCCAGCATGGACAGGGGGCGGACTGAAGCTTTCTTT.

This chain uses TRBV11-3 with TRBJ2-2; D is unresolved. The germline V and J ends were trimmed by 1 base and 6 bases, with 9 bases remaining between them. The germline gives CDR1 SGHNT, CDR2 YENEEA. CDR3 length: 14 amino acids. The CDR3 region is CASSLGGTPGELFF. DNA of the CDR3: TGTGCCAGCAGCTTAGGGGGAACGCCCGGGGAGCTGTTTTTT.

The genes are TRBV29-1 and TRBJ2-2, with 8 bases matching TRBD1. In germline, CDR1 is SQVTM, CDR2 ANQGSEA. Trimming took 0 bases from V and 6 from J; bases not matched to a gene: 6. The CDR3 has 15 amino acids. CDR3 sequence reads: CSVEEDRGDPGELFF. The CDR3 region has the DNA TGCAGCGTTGAAGAAGACAGGGGAGATCCCGGGGAGCTGTTTTTT.

This clonotype came up many times. The chain is built from TRBV6-6 and TRBJ1-5; weak D call: TRBD1 (6 bases). This CDR3 contains 13 residues. Trimming removed 5 bases from V and 6 bases from J, with 11 bases in between. Germline V gives CDR1 MNHNY, CDR2 SVGAGI (reference sequence). This CDR3 is CASSTGSVQPQHF. In nucleotides, the CDR3 is TGTGCCAGCAGTACAGGGTCGGTTCAGCCCCAGCATTTT.

This clonotype was seen a few times. V usage is TRBV10-3 and J usage is TRBJ1-3; D call uncertain. There are 14 residues in the CDR3. CDR1 and CDR2 (germline): ENHRY, SYGVKD. V was pared by 3 bases and J by 0 bases, with 6 bases between. CDR3 in amino acids: CAISEHSSGNTIYF. CDR3 coding DNA: TGTGCCATCAGTGAACACAGCTCTGGAAACACCATATATTTT.

In this sample, this clonotype turned up a few times. The chain couples TRBV6-4 to TRBJ2-3, with TRBD2 identical over 10 bases. Germline V lookup: CDR1 MRHNA, CDR2 SNTAGT. This CDR3 spans 15 amino acids. V trimming: 7 bases; J trimming: 4 bases; junction bases outside the gene matches: 8. This CDR3 reads CASKSGGAVADTQYF. CDR3 coding DNA: TGTGCCAGCAAAAGCGGGGGGGCCGTGGCAGATACGCAGTATTTT.

This clonotype appeared a few times. The V gene is TRBV7-9, the J gene TRBJ2-3; TRBD2 matches at 12 bases. J gave up 5 bases and V 5 bases, and 8 bases lay outside the gene matches. The CDR3 runs to 16 residues. The germline CDR1 and CDR2 sequences are SEHNR and FQNEAQ (reference sequence). CDR3 residues: CASSLGLAGPRDTQYF. The CDR3 coding sequence is TGTGCCAGCAGCCTAGGACTAGCGGGGCCGAGAGATACGCAGTATTTT.

Ten or more counts support this clonotype. This chain links TRBV7-2 with TRBJ1-2; no firm D call. Trimming left V 2 bases short and J 6 bases short, with 10 bases between. The germline V gene encodes CDR1 SGHTA and CDR2 FQGNSA. This CDR3 contains 13 residues. For the CDR3, the DNA is TGTGCCAGCAGCTTATGGGGAGGTCATGGCTACACCTTC. Amino acids: CASSLWGGHGYTF.

This clonotype was counted ten times or more. The chain has TRBV11-2 and TRBJ2-5; no firm D call. The CDR3 length is 13 residues. Germline loops: CDR1 SGHAT, CDR2 FQNNGV. V was clipped by 5 bases and J by 5 bases, with 12 bases between them. Here the CDR3 reads CASSARVGETQYF. As DNA, the CDR3 is TGTGCCAGCAGCGCCCGGGTTGGGGAGACCCAGTACTTC.

The chain combines TRBV9 with TRBJ2-3; tentative D call: TRBD1 (6 bases). V was clipped by 0 bases and J by 1 base, with 21 bases between them. The germline V gene has CDR1 SGDLS and CDR2 YYNGEE. This CDR3 comprises 19 residues. The CDR3 coding sequence is TGTGCCAGCAGCGTAGACTCCTTCAGGTTGGGGGCTGGCACAGATACGCAGTATTTT. Encoded protein: CASSVDSFRLGAGTDTQYF.

This clonotype was seen a handful of times. This sequence joins TRBV3-1 and TRBJ1-1; D possibly corresponds to TRBD1 (5 bases). Germline CDR1 reads LGHDT; CDR2 reads YNNKEL (reference sequence). This CDR3 region has 13 residues. With 3 bases removed from V and 3 bases from J, the gap between germline ends came to 8 bases. The CDR3 loop is CASSQGPHTEAFF. In DNA, the CDR3 is TGTGCCAGCAGCCAGGGGCCTCACACTGAAGCTTTCTTT.

This chain uses TRBV5-1 with TRBJ2-2, with D uncertain. The germline V gene has CDR1 SGHRS and CDR2 YFSETQ. This CDR3 spans 13 amino acids. Trimming took off 4 bases at V and 6 bases at J, with 10 bases between the two ends. In nucleotides, the CDR3 is TGCGCCAGCAGCCAGTATTCCGCCGGGGAGCTGTTTTTT. Translating it yields CASSQYSAGELFF.

This clonotype was seen more than once but under ten times. This chain uses TRBV7-9 with TRBJ2-1, with TRBD1 matching 7 bases. J lost 0 bases, V lost 2 bases, and 4 bases had no gene match. The CDR3 runs to 16 residues. Per germline, CDR1 SEHNR and CDR2 FQNEAQ (reference sequence). For the CDR3, the DNA is TGTGCCAGCAGCTTAACGGACAGGAGCTCCTACAATGAGCAGTTCTTC. It codes for CASSLTDRSSYNEQFF.

This clonotype was observed at least ten times. J is TRBJ2-5 and V is TRBV5-4; D unresolved. This CDR3 comprises 13 residues. With 0 bases removed from V and 5 bases from J, the gap between germline ends came to 8 bases. CDR1 and CDR2 from the germline V gene are SGHNT and YYREEE (reference sequence). CDR3 DNA sequence: TGTGCCAGCAGCTTGGAGGAGAAGGAGACCCAGTACTTC. It codes for CASSLEEKETQYF. Supplemented by reference TRBV5-4 and TRBJ2-5, the full variable domain reads ETGVTQSPTHLIKTRGQQVTLRCSSQSGHNTVSWYQQALGQGPQFIFQYYREEENGRGNFPPRFSGLQFPNYSSELNVNALELDDSALYLCASSLEEKETQYFGPGTRLLVL.

The gene calls are TRBV6-5 and TRBJ2-2; 10 nucleotides match TRBD2. Germline values: CDR1 MNHEY, CDR2 SVGAGI. The length of the CDR3 is 16 residues. Trimming took 0 bases from V and 14 from J; bases not matched to a gene: 12. CDR3: CASSYSFQRGGLRLFF. CDR3 DNA sequence: TGTGCCAGCAGTTACTCTTTCCAGCGGGGGGGCCTTAGACTGTTTTTT.